Listed below are T cell receptor beta chains from one sample, sequenced in a study of cytomegalovirus exposure and HLA in healthy donors. This table comes from immunoSEQ multiplex PCR, and its TCRdb copy is limited to in-frame clones, with some not included. This table has around 92,000 clones, around 85% appearing once. Sequencing used PBMCs. All receptors come from a girl aged 2-10 years in good health and CMV-seropositive. The CDR3 runs from the conserved cysteine through the conserved F or W. Each record gives: D gene, J gene, V gene, clone size, CDR3 DNA, CDR3 protein. A D gene is named only where the DNA matches it firmly. Where a row states a size, it is once, few, many or the class of an expanded clone; other rows omit it.

d_call: NA; j_call: TRBJ2-1; v_call: TRBV7-9; clone_size: NA; cdr3_nt: TGTGCCAGCAGCTCAGCAGTAACTTACAATGAGCAGTTCTTC; cdr3_aa: CASSSAVTYNEQFF
d_call: NA; j_call: TRBJ2-7; v_call: TRBV7-2; clone_size: NA; cdr3_nt: TGTGCCAGCAGCCTAGCCGGCGGGCCTACCTACGAGCAGTACTTC; cdr3_aa: CASSLAGGPTYEQYF
d_call: NA; j_call: TRBJ1-1; v_call: TRBV2; clone_size: NA; cdr3_nt: TGTGCCAGCACAGGGGATAACCTTGGCGGCACTGAAGCTTTCTTT; cdr3_aa: CASTGDNLGGTEAFF
d_call: TRBD1; j_call: TRBJ1-5; v_call: TRBV28; clone_size: NA; cdr3_nt: TGTGCCAGCAGAGATACAGGGGGCTGGCAGCCCCAGCATTTT; cdr3_aa: CASRDTGGWQPQHF
d_call: TRBD2; j_call: TRBJ2-1; v_call: TRBV7-8; clone_size: NA; cdr3_nt: TGTGCCTCTAGCGGAAGCTCCTACAATGAGCAGTTCTTC; cdr3_aa: CASSGSSYNEQFF
d_call: NA; j_call: TRBJ2-7; v_call: TRBV28; clone_size: NA; cdr3_nt: TGTGCCAGCAGGAACCGAGCGGGCCACTCCTACGAGCAGTACTTC; cdr3_aa: CASRNRAGHSYEQYF
d_call: NA; j_call: TRBJ2-5; v_call: TRBV7-9; clone_size: NA; cdr3_nt: TGTGCCTCGGGGGTTTTTGCGGAAGAGACCCAGTACTTC; cdr3_aa: CASGVFAEETQYF
d_call: NA; j_call: TRBJ2-3; v_call: TRBV2; clone_size: NA; cdr3_nt: TGTGCCAGCACCAAAACAGATACGCAGTATTTT; cdr3_aa: CASTKTDTQYF
d_call: NA; j_call: TRBJ1-2; v_call: TRBV6-5; clone_size: NA; cdr3_nt: TGTGCCAGCAGTAATACAGGTTTCATAGATGGCTACACCTTC; cdr3_aa: CASSNTGFIDGYTF
d_call: TRBD1; j_call: TRBJ2-7; v_call: TRBV5-6; clone_size: NA; cdr3_nt: TGTGCCAGCAGCTTCGGGGGACAGGGTACCTACGAGCAGTACTTC; cdr3_aa: CASSFGGQGTYEQYF
d_call: TRBD2; j_call: TRBJ2-5; v_call: TRBV11-2; clone_size: NA; cdr3_nt: TGTGCCAGCAGCACCGTAGCGGGACGCCAAGAGACCCAGTACTTC; cdr3_aa: CASSTVAGRQETQYF
d_call: NA; j_call: TRBJ2-1; v_call: TRBV7-6; clone_size: NA; cdr3_nt: TGTGCCAGCAGCTTTCGGAATGAGCAGTTCTTC; cdr3_aa: CASSFRNEQFF
d_call: TRBD2; j_call: TRBJ2-1; v_call: TRBV4-2; clone_size: NA; cdr3_nt: TGTGCCAGCCGCCGGAATTATATAGCGGGACCACATTACAATGAGCAGTTCTTC; cdr3_aa: CASRRNYIAGPHYNEQFF
d_call: NA; j_call: TRBJ1-1; v_call: TRBV27; clone_size: NA; cdr3_nt: TGTGCCAGCAGTTCAGGTTGGGAGGGGAAGACTGAAGCTTTCTTT; cdr3_aa: CASSSGWEGKTEAFF
d_call: TRBD1; j_call: TRBJ1-2; v_call: TRBV5-1; clone_size: NA; cdr3_nt: TGCGCCAGCAGCTTGACAGGGGGCAACTATGGCTACACCTTC; cdr3_aa: CASSLTGGNYGYTF
d_call: TRBD1; j_call: TRBJ1-3; v_call: TRBV30; clone_size: NA; cdr3_nt: TGTGCCTGGAGTGCGGGACAGGGAGGGCACACCATATATTTT; cdr3_aa: CAWSAGQGGHTIYF
d_call: NA; j_call: TRBJ2-5; v_call: TRBV23-1; clone_size: NA; cdr3_nt: TGCGCCAGCAGTCCGCTGTGGCAGCAAGAGACCCAGTACTTC; cdr3_aa: CASSPLWQQETQYF
d_call: NA; j_call: TRBJ1-5; v_call: TRBV10-2; clone_size: NA; cdr3_nt: TGCGCCAGCAGTGACAGGGGCGGTGATGGCAATCAGCCCCAGCATTTT; cdr3_aa: CASSDRGGDGNQPQHF
d_call: TRBD1; j_call: TRBJ1-5; v_call: TRBV7-9; clone_size: NA; cdr3_nt: TGTGCCAGCAGCCATACAGGGGGGGGTAATCAGCCCCAGCATTTT; cdr3_aa: CASSHTGGGNQPQHF
d_call: TRBD1; j_call: TRBJ1-1; v_call: TRBV4-3; clone_size: NA; cdr3_nt: TGCGCCAGCAGCCAAGTTTCAGGGACAGGGGGCACTGAAGCTTTCTTT; cdr3_aa: CASSQVSGTGGTEAFF
d_call: NA; j_call: TRBJ2-1; v_call: TRBV2; clone_size: NA; cdr3_nt: TGTGCCAGCAGTCGAGGGTACAATGAGCAGTTCTTC; cdr3_aa: CASSRGYNEQFF
d_call: NA; j_call: TRBJ2-7; v_call: TRBV4-2; clone_size: NA; cdr3_nt: TGTGCCAGCAGCCCCCGGGACCCCCAGGAGGGGGAGCAGTACTTC; cdr3_aa: CASSPRDPQEGEQYF
d_call: NA; j_call: TRBJ2-1; v_call: TRBV5-6; clone_size: NA; cdr3_nt: TGTGCCAGCAGCTTACGAGATTACAATGAGCAGTTCTTC; cdr3_aa: CASSLRDYNEQFF
d_call: NA; j_call: TRBJ1-1; v_call: TRBV7-9; clone_size: NA; cdr3_nt: TGTGCCAGCAGCTTAGTACAGGGAAATAGTGAAGCTTTCTTT; cdr3_aa: CASSLVQGNSEAFF
d_call: TRBD2; j_call: TRBJ2-3; v_call: TRBV5-8; clone_size: NA; cdr3_nt: TGTGCCAGCTCTGCGGGAGGTTTGGGAGATACGCAGTATTTT; cdr3_aa: CASSAGGLGDTQYF
d_call: TRBD1; j_call: TRBJ2-7; v_call: TRBV6-5; clone_size: NA; cdr3_nt: TGTGCCAGCAGCCCTGATCAAGGACAGGCCTACGAGCAGTACTTC; cdr3_aa: CASSPDQGQAYEQYF
d_call: NA; j_call: TRBJ1-2; v_call: TRBV7-2; clone_size: NA; cdr3_nt: TGTGCCAGCAGCTTAGTCAGGGGTGGCTACACCTTC; cdr3_aa: CASSLVRGGYTF
d_call: NA; j_call: TRBJ2-2; v_call: TRBV25-1; clone_size: NA; cdr3_nt: TGTGCCAGCAGTGATGAGCTCCAATACTACACCGGGGAGCTGTTTTTT; cdr3_aa: CASSDELQYYTGELFF
d_call: NA; j_call: TRBJ1-1; v_call: TRBV5-8; clone_size: once; cdr3_nt: TGTGCCAGCAGCCAGAGACGGATACTAAACACTGAAGCTTTCTTT; cdr3_aa: CASSQRRILNTEAFF
d_call: NA; j_call: TRBJ1-1; v_call: TRBV25-1; clone_size: NA; cdr3_nt: TGTGCCAGCAGTGAATCAGGGCGGGGTCTTGTAATCGCTGAAGCTTTCTTT; cdr3_aa: CASSESGRGLVIAEAFF
d_call: NA; j_call: TRBJ1-2; v_call: TRBV2; clone_size: NA; cdr3_nt: TGTGCCAGCAGTGATGACAGCGGGAGCGGCTACACCTTC; cdr3_aa: CASSDDSGSGYTF
d_call: TRBD1; j_call: TRBJ2-7; v_call: TRBV7-6; clone_size: NA; cdr3_nt: TGTGCCAGCAGCTCGACAGGGAGCGAGCAGTACTTC; cdr3_aa: CASSSTGSEQYF
d_call: TRBD2; j_call: TRBJ2-5; v_call: TRBV6-1; clone_size: once; cdr3_nt: TGTGCCAGCAGTGAAGCGGGACTAGCGGTTCAAGAGACCCAGTACTTC; cdr3_aa: CASSEAGLAVQETQYF
d_call: NA; j_call: TRBJ1-2; v_call: TRBV6-5; clone_size: NA; cdr3_nt: TGTGCCAGCAGCCAAGGGGAGGGGATGCCTGGCTACACCTTC; cdr3_aa: CASSQGEGMPGYTF
d_call: NA; j_call: TRBJ1-1; v_call: TRBV18; clone_size: NA; cdr3_nt: TGTGCCAGCTCACGAGGGCCCGGAGACACTGAAGCTTTCTTT; cdr3_aa: CASSRGPGDTEAFF
d_call: TRBD2; j_call: TRBJ2-5; v_call: TRBV7-9; clone_size: NA; cdr3_nt: TGTGCCAGCAGCTTAGTGGGAGGGGATTTGACCCAGTACTTC; cdr3_aa: CASSLVGGDLTQYF
d_call: NA; j_call: TRBJ2-3; v_call: TRBV6-6; clone_size: NA; cdr3_nt: TGTGCCAGCAGCCCTGGAGCAGATACGCAGTATTTT; cdr3_aa: CASSPGADTQYF
d_call: TRBD2; j_call: TRBJ2-1; v_call: TRBV15; clone_size: NA; cdr3_nt: TGTGCCACCAGCAGAGATTGGACTAGCGGCTCCTACAATGAGCAGTTCTTC; cdr3_aa: CATSRDWTSGSYNEQFF
d_call: TRBD1; j_call: TRBJ2-7; v_call: TRBV27; clone_size: NA; cdr3_nt: TGTGCCAGCAGTCCCCGGACAGGAGCCTACGAGCAGTACTTC; cdr3_aa: CASSPRTGAYEQYF
d_call: NA; j_call: TRBJ2-5; v_call: TRBV9; clone_size: NA; cdr3_nt: TGTGCCAGCAGCACAACCCAAGAGACCCAGTACTTC; cdr3_aa: CASSTTQETQYF
d_call: NA; j_call: TRBJ1-2; v_call: TRBV10-2; clone_size: once; cdr3_nt: TGCGCCAGCAGTGAGTCGGCTTTTAACTATGGCTACACCTTC; cdr3_aa: CASSESAFNYGYTF
d_call: NA; j_call: TRBJ2-5; v_call: TRBV14; clone_size: few; cdr3_nt: TGTGCCAGCAGCCAAGGAGCACGTTCAGAGACCCAGTACTTC; cdr3_aa: CASSQGARSETQYF
d_call: NA; j_call: TRBJ1-5; v_call: TRBV7-6; clone_size: NA; cdr3_nt: TGTGCCAGCAGCCCTTTGGGGGGAGGAAATCAGCCCCAGCATTTT; cdr3_aa: CASSPLGGGNQPQHF
d_call: TRBD2; j_call: TRBJ2-7; v_call: TRBV27; clone_size: NA; cdr3_nt: TGTGCCAGCAGGAGGGGACTAGCGTCCTCCTACGAGCAGTACTTC; cdr3_aa: CASRRGLASSYEQYF
d_call: NA; j_call: TRBJ2-2; v_call: TRBV19; clone_size: NA; cdr3_nt: TGTGCCAGTAGTATAGGGGGCAACACCGGGGAGCTGTTTTTT; cdr3_aa: CASSIGGNTGELFF
d_call: TRBD1; j_call: TRBJ2-5; v_call: TRBV5-6; clone_size: few; cdr3_nt: TGTGCCAGCAGCTCGGACAGGGGTAGTCAAGAGACCCAGTACTTC; cdr3_aa: CASSSDRGSQETQYF
d_call: TRBD2; j_call: TRBJ2-3; v_call: TRBV5-1; clone_size: NA; cdr3_nt: TGCGCCAGCAGTTCCGGGACTAGCGGGAGCACAGATACGCAGTATTTT; cdr3_aa: CASSSGTSGSTDTQYF